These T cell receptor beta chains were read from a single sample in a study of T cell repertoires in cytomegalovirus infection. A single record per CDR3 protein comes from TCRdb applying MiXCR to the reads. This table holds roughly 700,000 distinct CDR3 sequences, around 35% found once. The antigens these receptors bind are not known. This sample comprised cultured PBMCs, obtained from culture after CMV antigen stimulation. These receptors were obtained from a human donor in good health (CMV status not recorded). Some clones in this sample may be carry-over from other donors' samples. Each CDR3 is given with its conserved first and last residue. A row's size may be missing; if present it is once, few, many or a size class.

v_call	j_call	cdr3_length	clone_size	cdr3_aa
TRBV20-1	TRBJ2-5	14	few	CSARRAYGEETQYF
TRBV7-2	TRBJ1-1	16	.	CASSYRLGGWNTEAFF
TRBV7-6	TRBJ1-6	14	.	CASSPRQGSSPLHF
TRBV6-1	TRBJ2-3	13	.	CASNSGLTDTQYF
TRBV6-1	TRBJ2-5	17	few	CASSEARGQVSLETQYF
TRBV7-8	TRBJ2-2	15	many	CASSLVLAGTGELFF
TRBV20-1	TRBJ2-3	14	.	CSARRAGGPDTQYF
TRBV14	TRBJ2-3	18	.	CASSQGLAGVIRTDTQYF
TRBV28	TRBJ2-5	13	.	CASTTTVQETQYF
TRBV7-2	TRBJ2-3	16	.	CASSPRERGTTDTQYF
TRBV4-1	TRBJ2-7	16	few	CASSQDGPGGLDEQYF
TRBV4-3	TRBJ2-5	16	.	CASSQGGGTGQETQYF
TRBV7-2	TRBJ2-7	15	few	CASSFAGLVMGEQYF
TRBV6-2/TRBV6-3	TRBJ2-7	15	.	CASSYKTGAPYEQYF
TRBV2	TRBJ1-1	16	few	CASSARGRISNTEAFF
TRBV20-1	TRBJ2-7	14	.	CSATGQPLTYEQYF
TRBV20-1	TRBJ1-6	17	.	CSARDRIRSSYNSPLHF
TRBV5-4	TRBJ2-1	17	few	CASSGSLAGGLDLEQFF
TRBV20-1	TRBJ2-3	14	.	CSATGPEPTDTQYF
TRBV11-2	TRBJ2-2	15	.	CASSRLGLAGGELFF
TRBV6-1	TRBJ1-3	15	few	CASSLDRTSELTIYF
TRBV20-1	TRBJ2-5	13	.	CSATDRGLETQYF
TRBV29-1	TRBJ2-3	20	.	CSVEFRGEAGNVPMIDTQYF